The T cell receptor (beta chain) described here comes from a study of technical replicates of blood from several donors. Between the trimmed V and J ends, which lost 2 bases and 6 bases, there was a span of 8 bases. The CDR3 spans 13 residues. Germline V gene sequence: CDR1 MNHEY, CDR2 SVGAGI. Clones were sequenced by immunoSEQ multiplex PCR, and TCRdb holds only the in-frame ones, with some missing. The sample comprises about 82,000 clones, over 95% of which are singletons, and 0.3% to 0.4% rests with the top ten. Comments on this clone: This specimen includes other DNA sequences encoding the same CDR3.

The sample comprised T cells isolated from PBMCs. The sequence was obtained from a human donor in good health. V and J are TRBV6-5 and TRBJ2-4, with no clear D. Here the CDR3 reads CASSYDRGNIQYF. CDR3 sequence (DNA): TGTGCCAGCAGTTACGACCGCGGAAACATTCAGTACTTC.